The 16 T cell receptor beta chains in this list originate from one sample, sequenced in a study of T cells in Graves' hyperthyroidism and ophthalmopathy (dated by TCRdb to between 2017 and 2020). Receptors were amplified or captured by multiplex PCR. The listed sequencing device is Illumina HiSeq 2000. The TCR beta CDR3 regions were amplified from RNA transcripts. The TCR CDR3 was subjected to a first round of RT-PCR using the HTBI primer set and the Qiagen OneStep RT-PCR kit. The public sequencing data were trimmed at Q25 with fastp and processed into clonotypes with MiXCR by TCRdb, which kept only in-frame beta chains. Entries are consolidated by CDR3 protein sequence, retaining the most common genes and DNA. A total of a few hundred thousand distinct CDR3 sequences appear in this sample, approximately 14% of them only once. The ten top clones hold about 7% of the sample. The sequenced material came from blood. The receptors shown here come from a woman aged 25 to 39 with Graves' hyperthyroidism.

This clonotype has just a few counts. This chain connects TRBV20-1 to TRBJ2-1, with 8 bases identical to TRBD2. Looked up from germline, CDR1 is DFQATT and CDR2 is SNEGSKA (reference sequence). The CDR3 is made up of 16 amino acids. Unmatched junction bases numbered 6, after V lost 2 bases and J lost 0 bases. CDR3: CSARTTGGSSYNEQFF. The CDR3, as DNA: TGCAGTGCTAGAACGACGGGAGGGAGCTCCTACAATGAGCAGTTCTTC.

This clonotype was counted only a few times. The gene calls are TRBV28 and TRBJ1-6; D unresolved. Per germline, CDR1 MDHEN and CDR2 SYDVKM. CDR3 length: 11 residues. Deletions cut 3 bases from V and 10 bases from J, with 4 bases between. DNA for the CDR3: TGTGCCAGCAGTTTTCGATCACCCCTCCACTTT. It translates to CASSFRSPLHF.

This clonotype was counted between two and nine times. The CDR3 region is CAISDPGGRDDEQFF. The CDR3, as DNA: TGTGCCATCAGTGATCCGGGAGGGCGAGATGATGAGCAGTTCTTC. The chain is built from TRBV10-3 and TRBJ2-1, with 8 positions matching TRBD2. The trim removed 3 bases at V and 8 bases at J, leaving 9 bases unmatched. CDR1 and CDR2 from the germline V gene are ENHRY and SYGVKD. This CDR3 spans 15 amino acids.

The chain carries TRBV5-1 and TRBJ1-5; D is unclear. The CDR3 runs to 13 residues. Trimming stripped 1 base from V and 6 bases from J, with 8 bases between. Germline values: CDR1 SGHRS, CDR2 YFSETQ. The CDR3 DNA is TGCGCCAGCAGCTTGAAGCCCAGTCAGCCCCAGCATTTT. As protein: CASSLKPSQPQHF. Filled out from reference TRBV5-1 and TRBJ1-5, the complete variable domain reads KAGVTQTPRYLIKTRGQQVTLSCSPISGHRSVSWYQQTPGQGLQFLFEYFSETQRNKGNFPGRFSGRQFSNSRSEMNVSTLELGDSALYLCASSLKPSQPQHFGDGTRLSIL.

This clonotype was observed a few times. A much more abundant neighbour one base away suggests this may be a read error. The chain links TRBV27 to TRBJ2-1; no clear D. Trimming left V 0 bases short and J 3 bases short, with 12 bases between. The CDR3 is made up of 16 amino acids. Looked up from germline, CDR1 is MNHEY and CDR2 is SMNVEV (reference sequence). The DNA for the CDR3 is TGTGCCAGCAGTTTATCGACTCACTTGGGCTACAATGAGCAGTTCTTC. This encodes CASSLSTHLGYNEQFF.

About this clonotype: It may be a read error: a sequence one base away is much more abundant. The chain carries TRBV15 and TRBJ2-1, with 15 bases fitting TRBD2. The V gene's germline CDR1 is LNHNV and CDR2 YYDKDF (reference sequence). The V gene end was trimmed by 3 bases and the J gene end by 6 bases; junction bases not matched to a gene: 12. CDR3 size: 19 residues. CDR3 amino acids: CATSRAGGLAGGRPNEQFF. CDR3 bases: TGTGCCACCAGCAGGGCGGGGGGACTAGCGGGAGGTCGGCCCAATGAGCAGTTCTTC.

This clonotype was seen at least ten times. The V call is TRBV7-8, the J call TRBJ2-7; 7 bases are shared with TRBD2. Germline V CDR1 and CDR2: SGHVS, FQNEAQ. With 1 base clipped from V and 0 bases from J, the junction kept 3 bases outside the gene matches. The CDR3 covers 15 residues. This CDR3 is CASSLVRDYSYEQYF. The CDR3 coding sequence is TGTGCCAGCAGCTTAGTTCGGGACTACTCCTACGAGCAGTACTTC.

Many counts were recorded for this clonotype. The V gene is TRBV6-1, the J gene TRBJ1-1, with D unclear. This CDR3 has 15 residues. Trimming left V 0 bases short and J 0 bases short, with 8 bases between. Germline CDR1 and CDR2: MNHNS and SASEGT. The CDR3 DNA reads as TGTGCCAGCAGTGAAGCGCGGGCAGTGAACACTGAAGCTTTCTTT. This codes for CASSEARAVNTEAFF.

In its sample, this clonotype was seen many times. V is TRBV20-1 and J is TRBJ2-3; 8 nucleotides agree with TRBD1. The CDR3 covers 14 residues. Germline CDR1 is DFQATT and CDR2 is SNEGSKA (reference sequence). J was trimmed by 6 bases and V by 6 bases; bases with no gene match: 11. As DNA, the CDR3 is TGCAGTGCAAAACCGGGACAGGCACTTGATACGCAGTATTTT. Translating gives CSAKPGQALDTQYF.

In its sample, this clonotype was seen many times. The chain recombines TRBV20-1 with TRBJ2-3; TRBD1 might be the D (5 bases). The ends were cut back, 3 bases at V and 5 bases at J, with 15 bases in the middle. Germline CDR1 is DFQATT and CDR2 is SNEGSKA (reference sequence). The CDR3 runs to 14 residues. CDR3 sequence (DNA): TGCAGTGCTAGCTACCCAACACAGGAAGATACGCAGTATTTT. This translates into CSASYPTQEDTQYF.

This clonotype was picked up many times. The V call is TRBV28, the J call TRBJ1-2; D is uncertain. This CDR3 comprises 15 residues. The germline gives CDR1 MDHEN, CDR2 SYDVKM. Trimming stripped 3 bases from V and 5 bases from J, with 16 bases between. The CDR3 bases are TGTGCCAGCAGTTTCCCGCAGACTCGCGGGTATGGCTACACCTTC. Encoded protein: CASSFPQTRGYGYTF.

At least ten counts were recorded for this clonotype. The chain employs TRBV12-3 or TRBV12-4 and TRBJ2-7, with 14 bases matching TRBD2. The junction had 8 bases not matched to a gene; V was cut back by 3 bases and J by 4 bases. CDR3 length equals 17 residues. The CDR3 region is CASSFGTSGSTLYEQYF. The CDR3 nucleotides are TGTGCCAGCAGTTTCGGGACTAGCGGGAGTACCCTATACGAGCAGTACTTC.

This chain joins TRBV7-3 and TRBJ2-5, with no clear D. With 5 bases removed from V and 2 bases from J, the gap between germline ends came to 9 bases. Germline V CDR1 and CDR2: SGHTA, FQGTGA. CDR3 length: 13 amino acids. CDR3 sequence (DNA): TGTGCCAGCAGCACCCCTCAGCAAGAGACCCAGTACTTC. Encoded protein: CASSTPQQETQYF.

This clonotype was seen at least ten times. The chain joins TRBV11-2 to TRBJ2-1; TRBD2 is a possible D gene (5 bases). V gave up 1 base and J gave up 8 bases, with 15 bases separating them. CDR3 size: 15 residues. CDR1 is SGHAT, CDR2 FQNNGV, per germline. The CDR3 coding sequence is TGTGCCAGCAGCTTAGGACCCATGACCGGGGATGAGCAGTTCTTC. This gives the protein CASSLGPMTGDEQFF.

Only a few counts were recorded for this clonotype. The chain carries TRBV7-9 and TRBJ2-5; 9 bases are shared with TRBD1. The germline gives CDR1 SEHNR, CDR2 FQNEAQ (reference sequence). J was trimmed by 5 bases and V by 5 bases; bases with no gene match: 3. CDR3 length: 13 residues. CDR3 loop: CASSRTGAETQYF. CDR3 coding DNA: TGTGCCAGCAGCAGGACAGGGGCGGAGACCCAGTACTTC.

V and J are TRBV10-3 and TRBJ2-7; D might be TRBD1 or TRBD2, each matching 5 bases. CDR1 and CDR2 from the germline V gene are ENHRY and SYGVKD. The CDR3 extends over 12 amino acids. V lost 6 bases, J lost 7 bases, and 13 bases lay in between. The CDR3 nucleotides are TGTGCCATCAGGGGGACGGGCGAAGAGCAGTACTTC. As protein: CAIRGTGEEQYF.